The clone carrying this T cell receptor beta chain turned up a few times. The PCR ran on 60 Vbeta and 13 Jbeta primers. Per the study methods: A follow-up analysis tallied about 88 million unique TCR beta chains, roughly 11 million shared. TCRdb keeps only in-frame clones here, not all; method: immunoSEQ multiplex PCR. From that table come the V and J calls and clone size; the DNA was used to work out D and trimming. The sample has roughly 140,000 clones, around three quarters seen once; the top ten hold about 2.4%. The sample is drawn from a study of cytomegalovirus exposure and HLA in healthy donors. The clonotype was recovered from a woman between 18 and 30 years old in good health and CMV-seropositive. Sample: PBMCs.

The CDR3 protein is CASSIVGQPYGYTF. The CDR3 nucleotides read TGTGCCAGCAGTATCGTCGGACAGCCCTATGGCTACACCTTC. The chain joins TRBV28 to TRBJ1-2, with D possibly TRBD1 on 6 matching bases. Germline-derived CDR1 and CDR2 are MDHEN and SYDVKM. V was trimmed by 5 bases and J by 4 bases, leaving 14 bases between them. The CDR3 contains 14 residues.